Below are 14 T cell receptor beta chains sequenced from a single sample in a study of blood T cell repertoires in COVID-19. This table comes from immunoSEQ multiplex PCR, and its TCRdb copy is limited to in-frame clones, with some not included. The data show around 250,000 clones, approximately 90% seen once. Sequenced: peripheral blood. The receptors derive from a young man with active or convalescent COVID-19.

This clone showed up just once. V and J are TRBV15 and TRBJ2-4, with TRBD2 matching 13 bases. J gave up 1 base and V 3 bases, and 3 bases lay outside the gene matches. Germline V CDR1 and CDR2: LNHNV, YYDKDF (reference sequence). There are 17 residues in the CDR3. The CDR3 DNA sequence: TGTGCCACCAGCAGGACTAGCGGGGGGACGGCCAAAAACATTCAGTACTTC. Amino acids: CATSRTSGGTAKNIQYF. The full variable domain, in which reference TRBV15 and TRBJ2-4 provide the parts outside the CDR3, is DAMVIQNPRYQVTQFGKPVTLSCSQTLNHNVMYWYQQKSSQAPKLLFHYYDKDFNNEADTPDNFQSRRPNTSFCFLDIRSPGLGDTAMYLCATSRTSGGTAKNIQYFGAGTRLSVL.

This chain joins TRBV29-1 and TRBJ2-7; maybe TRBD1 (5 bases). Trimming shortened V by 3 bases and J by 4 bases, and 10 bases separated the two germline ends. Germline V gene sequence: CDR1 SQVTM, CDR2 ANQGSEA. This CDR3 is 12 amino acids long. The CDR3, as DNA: TGCAGCGTTGAGGCAGGGCCGTACGAGCAGTACTTC. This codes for CSVEAGPYEQYF.

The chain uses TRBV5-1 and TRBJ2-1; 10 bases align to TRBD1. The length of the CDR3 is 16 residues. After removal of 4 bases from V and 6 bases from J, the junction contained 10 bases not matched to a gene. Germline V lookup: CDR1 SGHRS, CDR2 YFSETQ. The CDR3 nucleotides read TGCGCCAGCAGCCCTACCGGGACAGGGGTGCCCAATGAGCAGTTCTTC. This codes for CASSPTGTGVPNEQFF.

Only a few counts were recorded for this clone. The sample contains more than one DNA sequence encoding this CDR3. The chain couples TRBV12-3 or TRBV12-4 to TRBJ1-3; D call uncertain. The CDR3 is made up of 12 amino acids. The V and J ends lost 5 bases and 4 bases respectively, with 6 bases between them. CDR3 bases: TGTGCCAGCAGTCCGGGGGGAAACACCATATATTTT. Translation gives CASSPGGNTIYF.

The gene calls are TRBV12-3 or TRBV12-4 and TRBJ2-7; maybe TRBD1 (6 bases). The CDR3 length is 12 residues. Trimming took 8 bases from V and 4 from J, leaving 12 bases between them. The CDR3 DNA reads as TGTGCCAGCCGCCGCACAGGGTACGAGCAGTACTTC. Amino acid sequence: CASRRTGYEQYF.

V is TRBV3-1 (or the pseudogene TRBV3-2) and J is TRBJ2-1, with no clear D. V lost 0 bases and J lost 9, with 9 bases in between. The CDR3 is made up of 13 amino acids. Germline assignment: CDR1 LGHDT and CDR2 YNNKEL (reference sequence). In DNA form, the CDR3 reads TGTGCCAGCAGCCAAGAATTGGAGAGTGAGCAGTTCTTC. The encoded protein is CASSQELESEQFF.

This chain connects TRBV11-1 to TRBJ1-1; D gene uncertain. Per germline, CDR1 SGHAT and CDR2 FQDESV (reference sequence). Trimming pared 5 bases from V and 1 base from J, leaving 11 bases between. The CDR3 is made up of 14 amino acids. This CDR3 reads CASSPDGSNTEAFF. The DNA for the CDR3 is TGTGCCAGCAGCCCCGACGGGTCGAACACTGAAGCTTTCTTT.

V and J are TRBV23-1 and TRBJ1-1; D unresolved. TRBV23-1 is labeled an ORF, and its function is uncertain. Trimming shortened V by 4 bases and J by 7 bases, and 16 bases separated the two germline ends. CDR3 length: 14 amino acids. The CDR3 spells CASSPLLGGCEAFF. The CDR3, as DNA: TGCGCCAGCAGTCCCCTGCTAGGAGGCTGTGAAGCTTTCTTT.

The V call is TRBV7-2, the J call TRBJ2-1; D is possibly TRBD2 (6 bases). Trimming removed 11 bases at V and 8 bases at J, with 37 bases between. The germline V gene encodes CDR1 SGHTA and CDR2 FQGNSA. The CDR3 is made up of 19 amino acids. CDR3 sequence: CARRTRAPLGAGLWDEQFF. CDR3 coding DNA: TGTGCCCGCCGCACCCGCGCCCCCTTGGGCGCGGGGCTCTGGGATGAGCAGTTCTTC.

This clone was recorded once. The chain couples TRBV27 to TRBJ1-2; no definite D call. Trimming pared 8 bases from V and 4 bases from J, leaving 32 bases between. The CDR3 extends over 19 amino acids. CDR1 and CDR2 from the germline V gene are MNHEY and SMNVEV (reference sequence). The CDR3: CASEGGTHSRILRVYGYTF. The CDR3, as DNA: TGTGCCAGCGAAGGAGGAACACACTCACGAATTCTTAGGGTCTATGGCTACACCTTC.

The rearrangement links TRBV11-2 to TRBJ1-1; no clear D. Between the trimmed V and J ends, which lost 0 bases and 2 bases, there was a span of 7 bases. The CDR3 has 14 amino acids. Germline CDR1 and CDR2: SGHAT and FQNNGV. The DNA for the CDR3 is TGTGCCAGCAGCTTAGAGGCCAGAAACACTGAAGCTTTCTTT. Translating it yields CASSLEARNTEAFF.

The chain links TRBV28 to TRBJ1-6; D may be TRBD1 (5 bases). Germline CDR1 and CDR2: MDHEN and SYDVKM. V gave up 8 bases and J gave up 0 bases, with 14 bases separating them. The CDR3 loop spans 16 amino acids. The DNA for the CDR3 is TGTGCCAGCGGTGGATCCGACAGCTCCTATAATTCACCCCTCCACTTT. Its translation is CASGGSDSSYNSPLHF. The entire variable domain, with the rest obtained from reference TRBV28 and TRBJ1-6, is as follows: DVKVTQSSRYLVKRTGEKVFLECVQDMDHENMFWYRQDPGLGLRLIYFSYDVKMKEKGDIPEGYSVSREKKERFSLILESASTNQTSMYLCASGGSDSSYNSPLHFGNGTRLTVT.

The CDR3 sequence is CASSVNQGASDEQYF. The CDR3 DNA is TGTGCCAGCAGCGTAAATCAGGGGGCTAGCGACGAGCAGTACTTC. J is TRBJ2-7 and V is TRBV7-2; 8 positions agree with TRBD1. CDR1 is SGHTA and CDR2 is FQGNSA in the germline V gene. The junction had 11 bases not matched to a gene; V was cut back by 5 bases and J by 5 bases. The length of the CDR3 is 15 residues. The variable domain in full, with the rest retrieved from reference TRBV7-2 and TRBJ2-7, is GAGVSQSPSNKVTEKGKDVELRCDPISGHTALYWYRQSLGQGLEFLIYFQGNSAPDKSGLPSDRFSAERTGGSVSTLTIQRTQQEDSAVYLCASSVNQGASDEQYFGPGTRLTVT.

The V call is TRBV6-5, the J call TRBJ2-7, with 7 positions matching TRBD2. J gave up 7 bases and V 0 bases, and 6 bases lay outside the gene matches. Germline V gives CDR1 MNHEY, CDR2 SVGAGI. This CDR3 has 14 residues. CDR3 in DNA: TGTGCCAGCAGTTACTCCCAGGGAGGGCGGGAGCAGTACTTC. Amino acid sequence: CASSYSQGGREQYF.